These 15 T cell receptor beta chains were all obtained from the same sample, sequenced in a study of T cells expressing NK-cell markers. TCRdb re-analyzed the 5' RACE reads; it lists each CDR3 protein once, without DNA. In total, the table holds about 260,000 distinct CDR3 sequences. The sequencing input was blood T cells: a sorted CD56 or NKG2C T cell subset, CD4+ or CD8+ T cells, or bulk PBMC T cells (not recorded which). These receptors all come from a young man in good health.

The rearrangement links TRBV29-1 to TRBJ2-2. Germline values: CDR1 SQVTM, CDR2 ANQGSEA. The CDR3 has 15 residues. The CDR3 here is CSASRREFYPGELFF.

V and J are TRBV7-9 and TRBJ2-1; without DNA, the TCRdb call of TRBD2 cannot be checked. Germline assignment: CDR1 SEHNR and CDR2 FQNEAQ (reference sequence). The CDR3 is made up of 14 amino acids. This CDR3 reads CASSTVAGGLEQFF.

The chain combines TRBV5-4 with TRBJ2-5; lacking DNA, the TRBD2 call made by TCRdb goes unchecked. The CDR3 spans 15 residues. In germline, CDR1 is SGHNT, CDR2 YYREEE (reference sequence). The CDR3 reads CASSLKGEWQETQYF. Full variable domain (rest looked up from reference TRBV5-4 and TRBJ2-5): ETGVTQSPTHLIKTRGQQVTLRCSSQSGHNTVSWYQQALGQGPQFIFQYYREEENGRGNFPPRFSGLQFPNYSSELNVNALELDDSALYLCASSLKGEWQETQYFGPGTRLLVL.

The gene calls are TRBV6-2 or TRBV6-3 and TRBJ1-1; the D call from TCRdb, TRBD1, cannot be confirmed without DNA. Germline V CDR1 and CDR2: MNHEY, SVGEGT. The CDR3 is 13 amino acids. CDR3 amino acids: CASNGAGLTEAFF.

The chain is built from TRBV19 and TRBJ1-2. The V gene's germline CDR1 is LNHDA and CDR2 SQIVND (reference sequence). There are 13 residues in the CDR3. CDR3: CASRTGLEYGYTF. The variable domain in full, with the rest retrieved from reference TRBV19 and TRBJ1-2, is DGGITQSPKYLFRKEGQNVTLSCEQNLNHDAMYWYRQDPGQGLRLIYYSQIVNDFQKGDIAEGYSVSREKKESFPLTVTSAQKNPTAFYLCASRTGLEYGYTFGSGTRLTVV.

This chain connects TRBV20-1 to TRBJ1-2; TCRdb reports TRBD1, a call that lacks DNA to check it against. The CDR3 contains 14 residues. Germline V gene data show CDR1 as DFQATT and CDR2 as SNEGSKA (reference sequence). CDR3 sequence: CSASREEGAHGYTF.

J is TRBJ2-2 and V is TRBV7-6; TCRdb selects TRBD2, and the lack of DNA leaves this call unchecked. This CDR3 is 16 amino acids long. Looked up from germline, CDR1 is SGHVS and CDR2 is FNYEAQ. The CDR3 here is CASSRTGGSNTGELFF. Full variable domain (rest looked up from reference TRBV7-6 and TRBJ2-2): GAGVSQSPRYKVTKRGQDVALRCDPISGHVSLYWYRQALGQGPEFLTYFNYEAQQDKSGLPNDRFSAERPEGSISTLTIQRTEQRDSAMYRCASSRTGGSNTGELFFGEGSRLTVL.

The chain employs TRBV5-1 and TRBJ1-5; without DNA, the TCRdb call of TRBD1 cannot be checked. CDR1 and CDR2 (germline): SGHRS, YFSETQ. CDR3 size: 15 residues. CDR3 protein: CASRDGTRSNQPQHF. Complete variable domain (other parts from reference TRBV5-1 and TRBJ1-5): KAGVTQTPRYLIKTRGQQVTLSCSPISGHRSVSWYQQTPGQGLQFLFEYFSETQRNKGNFPGRFSGRQFSNSRSEMNVSTLELGDSALYLCASRDGTRSNQPQHFGDGTRLSIL.

The chain has TRBV7-2 and TRBJ2-1. Germline V gene data show CDR1 as SGHTA and CDR2 as FQGNSA. The CDR3 loop spans 15 amino acids. The chain's CDR3 is CASSLTWTPYNEQFF.

The rearrangement joins TRBV9 to TRBJ2-1; TCRdb reports TRBD1, a call that lacks DNA to check it against. The CDR3 sequence is 15 residues long. Germline V gene sequence: CDR1 SGDLS, CDR2 YYNGEE. CDR3 region: CASSKSGRGGDEQFF. Together with reference TRBV9 and TRBJ2-1, the CDR3 gives the full variable domain: DSGVTQTPKHLITATGQRVTLRCSPRSGDLSVYWYQQSLDQGLQFLIQYYNGEERAKGNILERFSAQQFPDLHSELNLSSLELGDSALYFCASSKSGRGGDEQFFGPGTRLTVL.

CDR3 loop: CALQGVASYEQYF. The chain uses TRBV30 and TRBJ2-7; lacking DNA, the TRBD1 call made by TCRdb goes unchecked. The germline V gene has CDR1 GTSNPN and CDR2 SVGIG (reference sequence). The CDR3 spans 13 residues.

The rearrangement joins TRBV29-1 to TRBJ2-1; there is no DNA to check the TCRdb D call of TRBD1. In germline, CDR1 is SQVTM, CDR2 ANQGSEA. The CDR3 loop spans 14 amino acids. CDR3: CSVVDRGRYNEQFF.

The V call is TRBV11-2, the J call TRBJ2-6; checking the TCRdb D call of TRBD1 is not possible without DNA. This CDR3 has 18 residues. Germline V gene lookup returns CDR1 SGHAT and CDR2 FQNNGV. CDR3 amino acids: CASLGVGRRSFGANVLTF.

The chain couples TRBV12-3 or TRBV12-4 to TRBJ2-7; TCRdb proposes TRBD1, but this gene call is untestable without DNA. The CDR3 loop spans 15 amino acids. CDR3 loop: CASSFLDSAAYEQYF.

The chain employs TRBV5-1 and TRBJ2-3; the TRBD1 assignment by TCRdb is unverifiable without DNA. Per the germline V gene, CDR1 is SGHRS and CDR2 is YFSETQ. The CDR3 contains 13 residues. The CDR3 protein is CASRTVRTDTQYF.